This TCR beta chain was captured in a study of shared clonotypes between healthy human individuals. The overall study: Three plates each covered CD4 naive and memory; CD8 naive two, CD8 memory one. Whole-study findings and limits: The four-donor shared clonotypes exceeded non-shared clonotypes in generation probability, with non-shared ones scoring lower.

The CDR3 covers 14 residues. V lost 0 bases to trimming and J lost 2 bases, with 8 bases between them. Germline CDR1 reads MNHEY; CDR2 reads SVGAGI. Comments on this clone: The target antigen is unknown. Additional DNA sequences in this sample encode the identical CDR3.

Libraries were prepared by immunoSEQ multiplex PCR; TCRdb keeps only in-frame clonotypes and omits some of them. Counted here are roughly 590,000 clones, around 95% occurring once; the ten biggest clones make up over 0.09%. Positive CCR7 selection of CD45RO-negative cells yielded the naive CD8 cells, and terminally differentiated effector memory CD45RA+ cells were excluded. All participating donors were Caucasian adults from Nashville, Tennessee. J is TRBJ2-7 and V is TRBV6-5; possible D gene TRBD2, 5 bases. The source material was naive CD8+ T cells sorted from blood. The source is a woman aged 30 to 39 in good health. CDR3 DNA sequence: TGTGCCAGCAGTTACTCCGGGGAGACCTACGAGCAGTACTTC. This encodes CASSYSGETYEQYF.